This TCR beta chain was sequenced for a study of cytomegalovirus exposure and HLA in healthy donors (dated by TCRdb to about 2017). As for the study more broadly: An earlier analysis of roughly 630 of the donors reported approximately 290 Gb of sequence data and some 120 million unique TCR beta sequences from roughly 180 million T cells. Every discovery cohort repertoire had been produced on one sequencing platform. Because of strong linkage in the cohort, a few DR-DQ haplotypes were treated as single units for association and clustering. Donor age, sex, ethnicity and CMV serostatus were compiled alongside the repertoire data. The study aimed to test whether signatures of past pathogen exposure could be identified by cataloging public T cell receptors. In a later genetic analysis, genome-wide SNP genotypes for about 65% of the 666 donors were used, and that subset was treated as a discovery cohort. The number of typed donors differed by locus: 629-630 for A, B, C, DRB1 and DQB1; 500 to 550 for DQA1; some 610 for DPA1; and around 490 for DPB1. A separate validation cohort of about 110 different subjects was used in addition to the roughly 670-subject first cohort. The study combined high-throughput TCR immunosequencing, statistical association of individual TCRs with disease status, and machine learning to predict cytomegalovirus infection status. Using immunosequencing, the study profiled T cell repertoires from roughly 650 subjects and related those repertoires to cytomegalovirus serostatus. HLA typing covered class I and class II loci at four-digit resolution. To study patterns of TCR occurrence, a later analysis re-analyzed previously published TCR beta repertoires from around 660 donors and added high-resolution HLA genotyping. An early release that covered fewer than 800 HLA-typed donors contained approximately 300 gigabases of sequencing data and tens of millions of unique TCR sequences. Among about 400 genotyped donors of the cohort, an average of roughly 230,000 unique TCR beta nucleotide sequences was sequenced per donor, of which approximately 19% were non-productive. To decide whether each TCR beta V gene segment behaved as functional or pseudogenic, an earlier analysis of approximately 600 of the donors relied on high-throughput TCR beta sequencing. Rather than drawing on any new phenotypic data, the later analysis identified candidate immune exposures from TCR beta sequences and the way those sequences occurred across donors. Of the roughly 390 genotyped donors, more than 75% were placed in the genetic ancestry cluster associated with self-reported Caucasian donors.

The paper's findings and limits, for the study overall: Assigning TCR associations to individual alleles was difficult when HLA alleles, especially DR and DQ, strongly co-occurred. Presence/absence analyses assumed roughly uniform sequencing depth across donors, an assumption that may not hold. According to a later analysis, parvovirus B19, influenza, CMV and Epstein-Barr virus appeared linked to several top co-occurrence clusters. At a false discovery rate of 0.05, a later analysis linked about 17,000 TCR beta sequences to specific HLA alleles. The authors suggested that the approach could potentially be extended to other disease states and immunological phenotypes. While some public TCRs were present in many individuals, most TCR sequences turned up only very rarely across donors. Cytomegalovirus status was reported to be diagnosed by the classifier with high specificity and sensitivity in both the original and validation cohorts. In vitro tests confirmed that a few of the cytomegalovirus-associated TCR beta chains recognize cytomegalovirus antigens. A later analysis found that TCR association rates varied across HLA loci, with DRB1 alleles showing the most associated TCRs and HLA-C alleles the fewest. A later genetic analysis associated a missense DCLRE1C variant with V-gene and J-gene trimming of TCR beta chains, and an independent cohort replicated the association. Only TCR beta chains were sequenced in this cohort, and the absence of alpha or paired-chain data limited detectable features. According to a later genetic analysis, donors in an Asian-associated ancestry cluster had fewer N-insertions in productive TCRs than the approximately 670-donor mean. A further reported finding was that TCR beta sequences accurately predicted the HLA-A and HLA-B alleles for most subjects in the first cohort. In a later analysis, most CMV-associated TCR beta chains were found to appear HLA-restricted, with HLA associations seemingly driven largely by CMV exposure. For the cohort, immune exposure information was limited to CMV serostatus. Linkage disequilibrium might explain the correlated functional status among segregating V segments, but an unknown experimental factor could not be ruled out. Some IMGT-functional V segments, including TRBV6-2 and TRBV6-3, could not be told apart with the 87-base-pair reads, so those segments were excluded. The study gave a list of 150 to 200 TCR beta chains associated with cytomegalovirus. Because counts were too low, around 18 rarely observed V segments, including chromosome 9 orphons, were left out of the earlier analysis of about 620 of the donors. Because some donors lacked HLA typing at each locus, the association tests relied only on the typed subset. A cluster of highly shared sequence variants was judged likely to represent a technical artifact of the sequencing pipeline. A later analysis found that HLA-associated TCR beta chains were more clonally expanded and had lower generation probabilities than equally common non-associated chains. An earlier analysis of several hundred of the donors showed that most TCR beta V segments appeared in productive rearrangements either about 90% or about 30% of the time, which broadly matched IMGT annotations.

Deletion took 3 bases off V and 2 bases off J, with a span of 19 bases between the germline ends. Including cysteine and phenylalanine, the CDR3 has 17 amino acids. Only CDR3 DNA remains: 51 bases, in frame from the first base. The CDR1 and CDR2 encoded by the germline V gene are MGHRA and YSYEKL. Of note for this clone: Its antigen has not been determined. There are no base qualities to consult, and no much larger clone falls within one base.

The library relied on the immunoSEQ multiplex PCR assay. The multiplex PCR relied on a mix of 60 forward primers for TCR Vbeta segments and 13 reverse primers for TCR Jbeta segments. Amplification of the CDR3 region of rearranged TCR beta genes was performed with a multiplex PCR assay on genomic DNA. The amplified TCR beta libraries were sequenced on the Illumina HiSeq System as 87-base-pair reads. As for the authors' bioinformatics: Across the 700 or so repertoires, a later analysis counted tens of millions of unique TCR beta chains, roughly 11 million of which were shared by at least two donors. Raw reads were error-corrected and collapsed into unique sequences by a nearest-neighbor algorithm in which closely related sequences were merged to remove PCR and sequencing errors. To assign V, D and J gene segments, CDR3 sequences were aligned to IMGT reference sequences. For a sequence to be retained, a match of at least six nucleotides was required to both a V gene segment and a J gene segment. Rearrangements were classified as productive when the CDR3 lacked stop codons and remained in frame with V and J, and all other rearrangements were classified as non-productive. CDR3 was defined according to IMGT convention as the region running from the second conserved V-encoded cysteine to the conserved J-encoded phenylalanine. The earlier analysis of 587 of the donors excluded sequences that lacked an unambiguous match to a single V gene segment. In an earlier analysis of roughly 500 of the donors, V segments were called functional above 56.7% productive rearrangements and were called segregating when the between-donor standard deviation exceeded 5%. A statistical classification framework was built for diagnosing cytomegalovirus status from the catalog of TCR beta chain sequences. In a later analysis, V and J genes were assigned by comparing TCR nucleotide sequences against IMGT/GENE-DB human TR gene sequences. A later analysis assigned CDR3 sequences and most-parsimonious VDJ recombination scenarios with the TCRdist pipeline. In a later analysis, every TCR beta chain was defined by the combination of its CDR3 amino acid sequence and its V-gene family, and reads without a unique V-gene family were dropped. In a later analysis, approximately 640 highly shared, low-generation-probability nucleotide sequences were removed to address suspected cross-contamination and a sequencing artifact. A later analysis calculated a clonal expansion index for each public chain from normalized within-repertoire ranks of inferred template counts. In a later analysis, generation probabilities were computed with a VDJ recombination model fitted to out-of-frame rearrangements, and the resulting probabilities were checked against IGoR. Hypergeometric tests were used in a later analysis to score TCR-TCR, TCR-HLA and TCR-CMV co-occurrence, with a repertoire-size bias correction applied to the TCR pairs. In a later analysis, false discovery rates were estimated by permuting HLA or CMV assignments 20 times. In a later analysis, co-occurring TCRs were grouped using DBSCAN, and TCRdist sequence similarity was added for clustering within HLA-allele-positive subsets. For co-occurrence clustering, repertoires with fewer than 30,000 or more than 120,000 public chains were excluded, along with about five repertoires with anomalous nucleotide sharing. The table comes from immuneACCESS by way of TCRdb, which keeps in-frame sequences with V and J called. Part of the clones is missing from these tables; in studies checked, under half for an unresolved V gene and the rest for unknown reasons. D and trimming come from the DNA, and the V and J calls and clone size come from that table. This sample lists about 220,000 clones; 75% were detected once. The ten largest clones capture approximately 1.9% of the sample.

The cohort was made up of around 720 healthy bone marrow donors. Cohort members were all nominally healthy when sampled, although unrecorded immune exposures were likely present. The donor tested CMV seronegative and was one of the 352 seronegative cohort members. A peripheral blood sample was provided by each donor, and peripheral blood mononuclear cells were used for TCR beta sequencing. The Qiagen DNeasy Blood Extraction Kit was used to extract genomic DNA from the blood cell samples. Recombination joined TRBV4-1 with TRBJ1-2; no D gene can be assigned with confidence. This sequence originates from a woman aged 25-40 years in good health and CMV-seronegative. The sequenced sample was PBMCs. The nucleotide sequence is TGCGCCAGCAGCCACCCCCCCGAGGGTCACGGCAACTATGGCTACACCTTC. It encodes CASSHPPEGHGNYGYTF.